What follows are 6 T cell receptor beta chains derived from one specimen sequenced in a study of identical twins. TCRdb fed the 5' RACE reads into MiXCR, producing one record per CDR3 protein. Of roughly 750,000 distinct CDR3 sequences listed, 20% to 25% are singletons. This same sample was also part of a study on T cells expressing NK-cell markers.

Sequencing was done on a sample of PBMCs. The receptors were gathered from a woman aged 18-29 years in good health.

The sample holds a few counts of this clonotype. This chain links TRBV25-1 with TRBJ2-1; D uncertain. The CDR3 totals 13 residues. In germline, CDR1 is MGHDK, CDR2 SYGVNS. Trimming took off 3 bases at V and 4 bases at J, with 7 bases between the two ends. The CDR3 DNA follows: TGTGCCAGCAGTGAGTTAGGGTACAATGAGCAGTTCTTC. Encoded protein: CASSELGYNEQFF.

This clonotype was counted between two and nine times. This chain connects TRBV27 to TRBJ1-5; 7 bases are shared with TRBD1. Germline CDR1 MNHEY, CDR2 SMNVEV (reference sequence). This CDR3 has 15 amino acids. The trim removed 5 bases at V and 3 bases at J, leaving 7 bases unmatched. The chain's CDR3 is CASSLTTGNNQPQHF. CDR3 in DNA: TGTGCCAGCAGTCTGACGACAGGGAACAATCAGCCCCAGCATTTT.

On this clonotype: A junction boundary mismatches the germline segment, possibly from a read error. The V gene is TRBV20-1, the J gene TRBJ2-7; D unclear. The CDR3 contains 13 residues. Germline V gene data show CDR1 as DFQATT and CDR2 as SNEGSKA (reference sequence). For the CDR3, the DNA is TGCAATGCTACCCCCAGGAGCTCCTACGAGCAGTACTTC. Translation gives CNATPRSSYEQYF.

The rearrangement joins TRBV12-3 or TRBV12-4 to TRBJ2-2; TRBD2 matches 8 bases. V lost 6 bases and J lost 3; bases outside the gene matches: 3. This CDR3 comprises 14 residues. CDR3 sequence (DNA): TGTGCCAGCAGCACTAGCGGAGACACCGGGGAGCTGTTTTTT. Residues: CASSTSGDTGELFF.

The chain employs TRBV4-3 and TRBJ2-3, with D unresolved. The germline CDR1 and CDR2 sequences are LGHNA and YSLEER. Trimming stripped 3 bases from V and 2 bases from J, with 12 bases between. The length of the CDR3 is 15 residues. CDR3 in amino acids: CASSHPTAFTDTQYF. DNA for the CDR3: TGCGCCAGCAGCCATCCCACGGCCTTCACAGATACGCAGTATTTT.

V usage is TRBV18 and J usage is TRBJ2-1; no definite D call. CDR1 and CDR2 (germline): KGHSH, LQKENI. The V and J ends lost 3 bases and 10 bases respectively, with 13 bases between them. This CDR3 region has 13 residues. Here the CDR3 reads CASSPPRAWEQFF. CDR3 coding DNA: TGTGCCAGCTCACCTCCCCGGGCTTGGGAGCAGTTCTTC.